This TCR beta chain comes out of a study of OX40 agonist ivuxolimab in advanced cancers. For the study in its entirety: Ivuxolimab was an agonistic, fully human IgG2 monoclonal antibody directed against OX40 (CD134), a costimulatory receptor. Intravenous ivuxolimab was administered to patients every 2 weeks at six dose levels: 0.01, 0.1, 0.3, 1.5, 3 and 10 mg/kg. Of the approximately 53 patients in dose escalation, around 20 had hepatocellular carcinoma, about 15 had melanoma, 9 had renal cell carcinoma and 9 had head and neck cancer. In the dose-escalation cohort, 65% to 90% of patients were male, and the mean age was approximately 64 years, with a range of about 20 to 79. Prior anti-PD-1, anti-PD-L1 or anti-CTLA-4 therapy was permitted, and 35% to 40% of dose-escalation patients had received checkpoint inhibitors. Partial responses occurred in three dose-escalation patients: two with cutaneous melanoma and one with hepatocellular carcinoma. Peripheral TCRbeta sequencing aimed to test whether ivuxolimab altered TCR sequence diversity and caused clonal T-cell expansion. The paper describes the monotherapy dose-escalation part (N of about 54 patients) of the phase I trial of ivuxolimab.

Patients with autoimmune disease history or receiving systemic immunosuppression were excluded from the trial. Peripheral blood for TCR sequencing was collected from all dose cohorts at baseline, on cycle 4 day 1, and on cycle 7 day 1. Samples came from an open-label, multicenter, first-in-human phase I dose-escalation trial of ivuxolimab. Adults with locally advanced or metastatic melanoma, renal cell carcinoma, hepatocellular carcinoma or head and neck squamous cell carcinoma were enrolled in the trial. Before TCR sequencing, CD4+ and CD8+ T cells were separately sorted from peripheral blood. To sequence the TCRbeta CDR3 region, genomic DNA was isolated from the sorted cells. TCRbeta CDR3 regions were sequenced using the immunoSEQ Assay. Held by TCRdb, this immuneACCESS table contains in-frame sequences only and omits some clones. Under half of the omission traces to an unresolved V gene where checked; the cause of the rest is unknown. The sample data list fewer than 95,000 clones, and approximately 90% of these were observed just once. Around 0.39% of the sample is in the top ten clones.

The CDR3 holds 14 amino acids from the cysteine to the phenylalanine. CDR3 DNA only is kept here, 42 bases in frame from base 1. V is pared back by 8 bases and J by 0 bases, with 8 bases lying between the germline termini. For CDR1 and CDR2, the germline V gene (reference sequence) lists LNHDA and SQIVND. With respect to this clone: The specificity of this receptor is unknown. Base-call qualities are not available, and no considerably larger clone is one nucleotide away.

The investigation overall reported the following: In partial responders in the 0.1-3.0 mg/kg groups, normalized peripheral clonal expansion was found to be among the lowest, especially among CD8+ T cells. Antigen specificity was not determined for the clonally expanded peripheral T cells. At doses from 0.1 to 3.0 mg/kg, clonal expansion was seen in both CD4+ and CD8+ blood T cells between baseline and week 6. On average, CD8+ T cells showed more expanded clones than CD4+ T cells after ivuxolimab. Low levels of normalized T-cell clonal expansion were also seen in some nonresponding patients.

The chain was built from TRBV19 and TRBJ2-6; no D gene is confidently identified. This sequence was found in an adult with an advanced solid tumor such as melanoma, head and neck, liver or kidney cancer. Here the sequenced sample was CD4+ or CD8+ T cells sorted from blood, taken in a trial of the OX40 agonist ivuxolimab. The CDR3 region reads CASGSRSGANVLTF. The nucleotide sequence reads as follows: TGTGCCAGTGGCTCCCGCTCTGGGGCCAACGTCCTGACTTTC. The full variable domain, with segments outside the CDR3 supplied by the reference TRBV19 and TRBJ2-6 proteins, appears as DGGITQSPKYLFRKEGQNVTLSCEQNLNHDAMYWYRQDPGQGLRLIYYSQIVNDFQKGDIAEGYSVSREKKESFPLTVTSAQKNPTAFYLCASGSRSGANVLTFGAGSRLTVL.